This T cell receptor (beta chain) was identified in a study of cytomegalovirus exposure and HLA in healthy donors. Study-level results: According to reports, the classifier identified cytomegalovirus status with high specificity and sensitivity. The investigators catalogued 164 TCR beta chains as cytomegalovirus-associated.

With regard to this clone: The antigen remains undetermined.

Sequencing used immunoSEQ multiplex PCR; TCRdb keeps in-frame clones, though not all of them. The sample records about 130,000 clones, about 95% being singletons. Germline values: CDR1 MDHEN, CDR2 SYDVKM. Trimming shortened V by 2 bases and J by 8 bases, and 12 bases separated the two germline ends. The CDR3 has 14 residues. The rearrangement uses TRBV28 and TRBJ1-4, with D perhaps TRBD1 (6 bases). The origin of this receptor is a man aged 18 to 29 in good health and CMV-seropositive. Sequenced material: PBMCs. CDR3 residues: CASSLQGTGEKLFF. The CDR3 DNA reads TGTGCCAGCAGTTTACAGGGCACAGGGGAAAAACTGTTTTTT.